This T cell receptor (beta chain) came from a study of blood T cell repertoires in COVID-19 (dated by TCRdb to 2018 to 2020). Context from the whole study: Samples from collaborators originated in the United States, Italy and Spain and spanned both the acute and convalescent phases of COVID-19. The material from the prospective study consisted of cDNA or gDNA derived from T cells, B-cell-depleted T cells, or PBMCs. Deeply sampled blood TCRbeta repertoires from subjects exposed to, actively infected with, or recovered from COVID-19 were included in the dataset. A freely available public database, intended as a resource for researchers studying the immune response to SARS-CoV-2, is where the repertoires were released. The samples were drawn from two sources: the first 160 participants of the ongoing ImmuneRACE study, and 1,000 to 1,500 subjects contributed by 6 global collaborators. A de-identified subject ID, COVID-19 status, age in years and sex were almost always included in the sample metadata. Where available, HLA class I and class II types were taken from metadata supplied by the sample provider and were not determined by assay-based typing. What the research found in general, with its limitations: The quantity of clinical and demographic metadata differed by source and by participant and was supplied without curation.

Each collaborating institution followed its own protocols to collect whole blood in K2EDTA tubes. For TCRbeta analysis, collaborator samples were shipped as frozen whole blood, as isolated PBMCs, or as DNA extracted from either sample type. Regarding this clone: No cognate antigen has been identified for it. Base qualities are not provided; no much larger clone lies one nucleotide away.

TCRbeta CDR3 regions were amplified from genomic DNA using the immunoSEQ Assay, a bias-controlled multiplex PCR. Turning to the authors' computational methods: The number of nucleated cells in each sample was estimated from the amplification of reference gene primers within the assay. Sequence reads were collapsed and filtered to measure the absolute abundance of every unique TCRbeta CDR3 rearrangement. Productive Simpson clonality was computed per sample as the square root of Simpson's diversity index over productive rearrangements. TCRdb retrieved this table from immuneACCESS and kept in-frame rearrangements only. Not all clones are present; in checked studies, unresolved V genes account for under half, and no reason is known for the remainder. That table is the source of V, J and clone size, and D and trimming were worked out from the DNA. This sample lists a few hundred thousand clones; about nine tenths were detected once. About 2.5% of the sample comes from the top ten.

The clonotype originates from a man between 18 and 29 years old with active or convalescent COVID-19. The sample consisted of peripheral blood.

The nucleotides read TGTGCCAGCAGTACCTTGACAGGGGGTATCGACAATCAGCCCCAGCATTTT. It translates to CASSTLTGGIDNQPQHF. The rearrangement joined TRBV6-2 or TRBV6-3 to TRBJ1-5; 9 bases in the junction line up with TRBD1. From cysteine to phenylalanine, the CDR3 is 17 amino acids long. The sequence is cut down to CDR3 DNA, 51 bases in frame from base 1. Looking up the germline V gene yields CDR1 MNHEY and CDR2 SVGEGT. V and J are trimmed by 5 bases and 3 bases, and the gene matches miss 11 bases of the junction.